A selection of T cell receptor beta chains follows, all from one sample in a study of blood T cell repertoires in COVID-19. Clones were read by immunoSEQ multiplex PCR, and TCRdb kept only the in-frame ones, dropping some. Of tens of thousands of clones detected, 90% appear once; the ten largest clones hold approximately 3.4%. The sequenced sample consisted of peripheral blood. The receptors originated from a human donor in a cohort sampled during active COVID-19. The CDR3 runs from the conserved cysteine through the conserved F or W.

TRBV5-1,TRBJ2-1,CASSGAGSSYNEQFF
TRBV20-1,TRBJ2-3,CSASGTGQFRTDTQYF
TRBV5-8,TRBJ2-1,CASSSHPGQGIKYSYNEQFF
TRBV15,TRBJ2-3,CATSPASASTDTQYF
TRBV14,TRBJ2-3,CASSTLGSDTQYF
TRBV15,TRBJ2-5,CATSREAGGVETQYF
TRBV6-5,TRBJ1-5,CASSYSSNNQPQHF
TRBV7-2,TRBJ2-7,CASSYGGYEQYF
TRBV25-1,TRBJ2-5,CASSELGLAGGETQYF
TRBV2,TRBJ1-2,CASSGQGGYGYTF
TRBV28,TRBJ2-7,CASRETDSRYEQYF
TRBV27,TRBJ1-1,CASSQRDTEAFF
TRBV3-1/TRBV3-2,TRBJ2-3,CASSQVQDTQYF
TRBV5-5,TRBJ2-3,CASSQSSPDTQYF
TRBV30,TRBJ1-2,CAWRAGGYTF
TRBV3-1/TRBV3-2,TRBJ2-1,CASSLPGLAEQFF
TRBV3-1/TRBV3-2,TRBJ2-1,CASSQSTRLAGDEQFF
TRBV6-1,TRBJ2-1,CASSERLGLGNEQFF
TRBV11-2,TRBJ2-7,CASSFGQGYGLYEQYF
TRBV7-9,TRBJ2-7,CASSSTGSYEQYF
TRBV7-2,TRBJ2-1,CASSLVTAKDEQFF
TRBV7-7,TRBJ2-7,CASSPGLAGGVQYF
TRBV2,TRBJ1-6,CASSGVLAARNNSPLHF
TRBV28,TRBJ1-5,CASSWDREENQPQHF
TRBV5-1,TRBJ2-5,CASSQIGLAGETQYF
TRBV11-3,TRBJ2-3,CASSLELAGGLLESDTQYF
TRBV18,TRBJ2-3,CASSPLSGPSTDTQYF
TRBV4-1,TRBJ2-7,CASSQHAGDYEQYF
TRBV15,TRBJ1-5,CATSRGDQPQHF
TRBV3-1/TRBV3-2,TRBJ1-2,CASSPTAGLGNYGYTF
TRBV11-2,TRBJ2-7,CASSLIRGARGEQYF
TRBV2,TRBJ2-7,CASSEELAGSPYEQYF
TRBV6-5,TRBJ2-2,CASRSDRPNTGELFF
TRBV7-2,TRBJ2-3,CASSRDRGLADTQYF
TRBV4-2,TRBJ2-7,CASSQEVGLVYEQYF
TRBV19,TRBJ1-1,CASSTGTGGTEAFF
TRBV18,TRBJ1-1,CASSELPITEAFF